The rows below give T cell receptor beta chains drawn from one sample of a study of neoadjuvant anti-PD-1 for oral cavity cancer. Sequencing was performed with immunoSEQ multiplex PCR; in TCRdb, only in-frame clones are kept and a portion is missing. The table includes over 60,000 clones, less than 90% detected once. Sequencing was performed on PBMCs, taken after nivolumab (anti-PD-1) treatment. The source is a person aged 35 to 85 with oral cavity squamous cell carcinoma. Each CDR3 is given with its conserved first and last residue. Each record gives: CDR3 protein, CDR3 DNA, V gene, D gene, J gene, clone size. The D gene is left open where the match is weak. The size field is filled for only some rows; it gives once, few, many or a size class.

CDR3: CASSQGQGVTMNTEAFF; DNA: TGTGCCAGCAGCCAAGGACAGGGGGTTACGATGAACACTGAAGCTTTCTTT; V: TRBV7-6; D: TRBD1; J: TRBJ1-1; size: few
CDR3: CASSPGLVSGELFF; DNA: TGCGCCAGCAGTCCGGGACTAGTCTCCGGGGAGCTGTTTTTT; V: TRBV10-2; D: TRBD2; J: TRBJ2-2; size: .
CDR3: CASSLSPTDIYYGYTF; DNA: TGCGCCAGCAGCTTGTCCCCGACAGATATCTACTATGGCTACACCTTC; V: TRBV5-1; D: .; J: TRBJ1-2; size: .
CDR3: CASTPLAGWETQYF; DNA: TGTGCCAGCACCCCTCTCGCAGGGTGGGAGACCCAGTACTTC; V: TRBV7-9; D: .; J: TRBJ2-5; size: .
CDR3: CASSPRRHTEAFF; DNA: TGTGCCAGCAGTCCTCGACGGCACACTGAAGCTTTCTTT; V: TRBV6-1; D: .; J: TRBJ1-1; size: .
CDR3: CASSDYEQYF; DNA: TGTGCCAGCAGTGACTACGAGCAGTACTTC; V: TRBV2; D: .; J: TRBJ2-7; size: .
CDR3: CASSEAGKDTQYF; DNA: TGCGCCAGCAGTGAGGCAGGAAAAGATACGCAGTATTTT; V: TRBV10-1; D: .; J: TRBJ2-3; size: .
CDR3: CASSVGQGAQPQHF; DNA: TGTGCCAGCAGTGTCGGACAGGGGGCGCAGCCCCAGCATTTT; V: TRBV2; D: TRBD1; J: TRBJ1-5; size: .
CDR3: CAWSSPYGYTF; DNA: TGTGCCTGGAGTTCGCCCTATGGCTACACCTTC; V: TRBV30; D: .; J: TRBJ1-2; size: .
CDR3: CASSLIGGRYNEQFF; DNA: TGTGCCAGCAGCTTAATCGGCGGGAGATACAATGAGCAGTTCTTC; V: TRBV7-9; D: TRBD2; J: TRBJ2-1; size: once
CDR3: CASSTREPVDGYTF; DNA: TGTGCCAGCAGTACCAGGGAACCTGTGGATGGCTACACCTTC; V: TRBV27; D: .; J: TRBJ1-2; size: .
CDR3: CASSRGRGRVNEQFF; DNA: TGTGCCAGTAGTAGGGGGCGGGGGCGCGTAAATGAGCAGTTCTTC; V: TRBV19; D: .; J: TRBJ2-1; size: once
CDR3: CASSRQETQYF; DNA: TGTGCCAGCAGCCGACAAGAGACCCAGTACTTC; V: TRBV7-9; D: .; J: TRBJ2-5; size: .
CDR3: CASSEQGYEPQHF; DNA: TGTGCCAGCAGTGAACAGGGTTACGAGCCCCAGCATTTT; V: TRBV28; D: .; J: TRBJ1-5; size: .
CDR3: CASSEGQGGGNQPQHF; DNA: TGCGCCAGCAGCGAAGGACAGGGAGGGGGCAATCAGCCCCAGCATTTT; V: TRBV5-1; D: TRBD1; J: TRBJ1-5; size: .
CDR3: CARKTGGAYYGYTF; DNA: TGTGCCCGGAAAACAGGGGGCGCGTACTATGGCTACACCTTC; V: TRBV30; D: TRBD1; J: TRBJ1-2; size: .
CDR3: CASSHGDSTDTQYF; DNA: TGCGCCAGCAGCCACGGGGATAGCACAGATACGCAGTATTTT; V: TRBV5-1; D: .; J: TRBJ2-3; size: once
CDR3: CASRRGPIYEQYF; DNA: TGTGCCAGCAGGAGGGGACCGATTTACGAGCAGTACTTC; V: TRBV25-1; D: .; J: TRBJ2-7; size: .
CDR3: CASSLVESGANVLTF; DNA: TGCGCCAGCAGCTTGGTTGAATCTGGGGCCAACGTCCTGACTTTC; V: TRBV5-1; D: .; J: TRBJ2-6; size: .
CDR3: CASRPVDRFSNQPQHF; DNA: TGTGCCAGCAGACCCGTGGACAGGTTTAGCAATCAGCCCCAGCATTTT; V: TRBV28; D: TRBD1; J: TRBJ1-5; size: .
CDR3: CASSTGGVLHTDTQYF; DNA: TGTGCCAGCAGCACAGGAGGGGTCCTTCACACAGATACGCAGTATTTT; V: TRBV7-9; D: .; J: TRBJ2-3; size: .
CDR3: CASSEYGTARKDTQYF; DNA: TGTGCCAGCAGTGAATATGGCACAGCCCGCAAGGATACGCAGTATTTT; V: TRBV25-1; D: .; J: TRBJ2-3; size: .
CDR3: CASSSGTSGGNEQFF; DNA: TGTGCTAGCAGCTCCGGGACTAGCGGTGGGAATGAGCAGTTCTTC; V: TRBV7-7; D: TRBD2; J: TRBJ2-1; size: .
CDR3: CASTLLQGENTEAFF; DNA: TGTGCCAGCACCCTTCTACAGGGGGAGAACACTGAAGCTTTCTTT; V: TRBV28; D: TRBD1; J: TRBJ1-1; size: .
CDR3: CASGSRDTEAFF; DNA: TGTGCTAGTGGTTCCCGTGACACTGAAGCTTTCTTT; V: TRBV12-5; D: .; J: TRBJ1-1; size: .
CDR3: CASSGRERYGYTF; DNA: TGTGCCAGTAGCGGTCGGGAGCGCTATGGCTACACCTTC; V: TRBV19; D: .; J: TRBJ1-2; size: .
CDR3: CASSPRGDTYGYTF; DNA: TGTGCCAGCTCACCAAGAGGGGATACCTATGGCTACACCTTC; V: TRBV18; D: .; J: TRBJ1-2; size: .
CDR3: CASTPSGRSPYEQYF; DNA: TGTGCCAGCACCCCCAGCGGGAGGAGCCCCTACGAGCAGTACTTC; V: TRBV11-1; D: TRBD2; J: TRBJ2-7; size: .
CDR3: CASSPGTGPYF; DNA: TGTGCCAGCAGCCCCGGGACAGGGCCGTACTTC; V: TRBV11-2; D: TRBD1; J: TRBJ2-7; size: .
CDR3: CASSSVVNYGYTF; DNA: TGTGCCAGTAGCAGTGTAGTTAACTATGGCTACACCTTC; V: TRBV19; D: .; J: TRBJ1-2; size: .
CDR3: CTSRGISLCETYGYTF; DNA: TGCACCAGCAGGGGCATAAGTTTGTGCGAAACCTATGGCTACACCTTC; V: TRBV1; D: .; J: TRBJ1-2; size: .
CDR3: CASSPPRGGYGYTF; DNA: TGCGCCAGCAGCCCACCCAGGGGGGGCTATGGCTACACCTTC; V: TRBV5-1; D: TRBD1; J: TRBJ1-2; size: .
CDR3: CASSPTFLDTEAFF; DNA: TGTGCCAGCTCACCAACCTTTCTGGACACTGAAGCTTTCTTT; V: TRBV18; D: .; J: TRBJ1-1; size: few
CDR3: CASSYSGGNTEAFF; DNA: TGTGCCAGCAGTTACTCGGGGGGGAACACTGAAGCTTTCTTT; V: TRBV6-5; D: .; J: TRBJ1-1; size: .
CDR3: CASSVGGLAANEQFF; DNA: TGTGCCAGCAGCGTAGGTGGACTAGCGGCAAATGAGCAGTTCTTC; V: TRBV9; D: TRBD2; J: TRBJ2-1; size: .
CDR3: CASSSGTSGQETQYF; DNA: TGCGCCAGCAGCTCGGGGACTAGCGGGCAAGAGACCCAGTACTTC; V: TRBV5-1; D: TRBD2; J: TRBJ2-5; size: .
CDR3: CASSTGSGYGYTF; DNA: TGCGCCAGCAGTACGGGGTCGGGGTATGGCTACACCTTC; V: TRBV10-2; D: .; J: TRBJ1-2; size: .
CDR3: CASSATSLLRGEQYF; DNA: TGCGCCAGCAGTGCCACTAGTTTATTGAGGGGCGAGCAGTACTTC; V: TRBV10-1; D: .; J: TRBJ2-7; size: .
CDR3: CASSFRGLAKNIQYF; DNA: TGTGCCAGCAGCTTCCGGGGATTAGCCAAAAACATTCAGTACTTC; V: TRBV5-6; D: .; J: TRBJ2-4; size: .
CDR3: CASSLGGQPQHF; DNA: TGTGCCAGCAGTCTTGGGGGGCAGCCCCAGCATTTT; V: TRBV25-1; D: .; J: TRBJ1-5; size: .
CDR3: CASSQDRTPSTDTQYF; DNA: TGTGCCAGCAGCCAAGACCGCACGCCTAGCACAGATACGCAGTATTTT; V: TRBV4-2; D: .; J: TRBJ2-3; size: .
CDR3: CATNLPLAANTEAFF; DNA: TGTGCCACCAACCTCCCCCTGGCTGCGAACACTGAAGCTTTCTTT; V: TRBV28; D: .; J: TRBJ1-1; size: .
CDR3: CASSSGTGSPLHF; DNA: TGCGCCAGCAGCTCCGGGACAGGTTCACCCCTCCACTTT; V: TRBV5-1; D: TRBD1; J: TRBJ1-6; size: .
CDR3: CASRAGTGGNTIYF; DNA: TGCGCCAGCAGAGCCGGGACGGGTGGAAACACCATATATTTT; V: TRBV5-1; D: .; J: TRBJ1-3; size: .
CDR3: CASSPRDPPFGHEQFF; DNA: TGTGCCAGCAGCCCCCGGGACCCTCCCTTCGGGCATGAGCAGTTCTTC; V: TRBV9; D: .; J: TRBJ2-1; size: .
CDR3: CSAFGHIQETQYF; DNA: TGCAGCGCTTTCGGACATATCCAAGAGACCCAGTACTTC; V: TRBV29-1; D: .; J: TRBJ2-5; size: .
CDR3: CASSLGDREETQYF; DNA: TGTGCCAGCAGCTTAGGGGACAGGGAAGAGACCCAGTACTTC; V: TRBV11-3; D: TRBD1; J: TRBJ2-5; size: once
CDR3: CASSLGSGITSTDTQYF; DNA: TGTGCCAGCAGCTTAGGATCGGGAATTACTAGCACAGATACGCAGTATTTT; V: TRBV7-3; D: .; J: TRBJ2-3; size: .
CDR3: CASSPYGLADTQYF; DNA: TGTGCCAGCAGCCCCTATGGACTAGCAGATACGCAGTATTTT; V: TRBV7-3; D: TRBD2; J: TRBJ2-3; size: .
CDR3: CASSKPGTMETQYF; DNA: TGTGCCAGCAGCAAACCAGGGACGATGGAGACCCAGTACTTC; V: TRBV5-4; D: .; J: TRBJ2-5; size: .
CDR3: CASSLGGNYGYTF; DNA: TGTGCCAGCAGCTTAGGGGGTAACTATGGCTACACCTTC; V: TRBV7-9; D: .; J: TRBJ1-2; size: .
CDR3: CASSLSRQGAWETQYF; DNA: TGTGCCAGCAGCTTATCACGACAGGGGGCGTGGGAGACCCAGTACTTC; V: TRBV7-8; D: TRBD1; J: TRBJ2-5; size: .